These 10 T cell receptor beta chains came from one sample sequenced in a study of blood T cell repertoires in COVID-19. Method: immunoSEQ multiplex PCR; TCRdb's copy keeps in-frame clones and lacks some. Of roughly 250,000 clones listed, 91% were seen once; the top ten hold approximately 1.2%. What was sequenced was PBMCs or T cells enriched from blood (not recorded which). These TCRs come from a human donor in a cohort exposed to, infected with or recovered from COVID-19 (not recorded which). The donor label of this sample is uncertain.

This chain links TRBV2 with TRBJ2-3; possible D gene TRBD1, 5 bases. Trimming shortened V by 7 bases and J by 2 bases, and 19 bases separated the two germline ends. CDR3 length equals 16 residues. Germline V CDR1 and CDR2: SNHLY, FYNNEI. In DNA form, the CDR3 reads TGTGCCAGCACCCCGAAGGGGCAGGGAAACACAGATACGCAGTATTTT. Amino acid sequence: CASTPKGQGNTDTQYF.

V and J are TRBV18 and TRBJ1-2, with D unclear. CDR3 length: 14 residues. V shed 6 bases and J shed 10 bases, with 21 bases lying between them. CDR1 and CDR2 (germline): KGHSH, LQKENI. The CDR3 protein is CASSGMGEAGDYTF. CDR3 DNA sequence: TGTGCCAGCTCCGGAATGGGAGAAGCAGGAGACTACACCTTC. Based on the CDR3 plus reference TRBV18 and TRBJ1-2, the full variable domain is NAGVMQNPRHLVRRRGQEARLRCSPMKGHSHVYWYRQLPEEGLKFMVYLQKENIIDESGMPKERFSAEFPKEGPSILRIQQVVRGDSAAYFCASSGMGEAGDYTFGSGTRLTVV.

The gene calls are TRBV4-3 and TRBJ2-2; 11 bases agree with TRBD2. The germline CDR1 and CDR2 sequences are LGHNA and YSLEER. This CDR3 has 18 residues. V lost 0 bases, J lost 4 bases, and 7 bases stayed unmatched. The chain's CDR3 is CASSQDPSGGPLTGELFF. The CDR3 DNA sequence: TGCGCCAGCAGCCAAGACCCTAGCGGGGGGCCCCTCACCGGGGAGCTGTTTTTT.

The gene calls are TRBV9 and TRBJ1-3; perhaps TRBD1 as D (6 bases). The V and J ends lost 2 bases and 1 base respectively, with 10 bases between them. The length of the CDR3 is 15 residues. Germline CDR1 SGDLS, CDR2 YYNGEE. CDR3 in DNA: TGTGCCAGCAGCGTCTTGGGGGCTTCTGGAAACACCATATATTTT. It encodes CASSVLGASGNTIYF.

This chain joins TRBV9 and TRBJ2-7, with D maybe TRBD1 (6 bases). This CDR3 has 13 amino acids. V was pared by 0 bases and J by 6 bases, with 10 bases between. Germline V lookup: CDR1 SGDLS, CDR2 YYNGEE. CDR3 region: CASSVVGQSEQYF. The DNA for the CDR3 is TGTGCCAGCAGCGTAGTAGGACAGTCCGAGCAGTACTTC.

V gene TRBV5-1 combines with J gene TRBJ2-3; perhaps TRBD2 as D (7 bases). This CDR3 is built from 17 residues. Deletions cut 0 bases from V and 1 base from J, with 15 bases between. Germline CDR1 reads SGHRS; CDR2 reads YFSETQ. For the CDR3, the DNA is TGCGCCAGCAGCTTGGTGGGGGGGGCCCCCGGCACAGATACGCAGTATTTT. Its protein is CASSLVGGAPGTDTQYF.

In DNA form, the CDR3 reads TGTGCCAGCAGTTTCGACACTGAAGCTTTCTTT. This codes for CASSFDTEAFF. This sequence joins TRBV12-3 or TRBV12-4 and TRBJ1-1; D uncertain. The CDR3 has 11 residues. V was shortened by 3 bases and J by 3 bases, with 2 bases between the two germline ends.

The V and J genes are TRBV10-3 and TRBJ2-2; TRBD1 agrees at 9 bases. The CDR3 is made up of 13 amino acids. V lost 8 bases and J lost 6; bases outside the gene matches: 4. Germline-derived CDR1 and CDR2 are ENHRY and SYGVKD. The CDR3 DNA follows: TGTGCCATCCGGGACAGGGAGGCCGGGGAGCTGTTTTTT. Its translation is CAIRDREAGELFF.

V is TRBV7-9 and J is TRBJ2-7, with TRBD2 matching 8 bases. The CDR3 extends over 15 amino acids. Germline V gene data show CDR1 as SEHNR and CDR2 as FQNEAQ (reference sequence). Trimming removed 6 bases from V and 2 bases from J; junction bases left unmatched: 9. The CDR3 DNA sequence: TGTGCCAGCAGGCCGAAGGCGGGGGGCCCCTACGAGCAGTACTTC. This encodes CASRPKAGGPYEQYF.

The rearrangement uses TRBV18 and TRBJ2-7, with 7 bases fitting TRBD2. After removal of 1 base from V and 7 bases from J, the junction contained 10 bases not matched to a gene. The germline CDR1 and CDR2 sequences are KGHSH and LQKENI. The CDR3 consists of 15 residues. The CDR3 region has the DNA TGTGCCAGCTCACCACAGCGGGGTAACTCCGGGGAGCAGTACTTC. Protein: CASSPQRGNSGEQYF.